Below, 25 T cell receptor beta chains from the same sample are listed, as sequenced in a study of cytomegalovirus exposure and HLA in healthy donors. Primers: 60 Vbeta forward and 13 Jbeta reverse. Produced via immunoSEQ multiplex PCR; TCRdb's table is partial and in-frame only. This sample yields some 160,000 clones, of which roughly 84% are seen a single time; 1.9% belongs to the top ten. The sequenced sample was PBMCs. These receptors came from a young man in good health and CMV-seronegative.

The chain combines TRBV19 with TRBJ1-6; no clear D. The CDR3 contains 14 residues. Looked up from germline, CDR1 is LNHDA and CDR2 is SQIVND (reference sequence). V lost 1 base to trimming and J lost 9 bases, with 10 bases between them. The CDR3 loop reads CASSIGGSGSPLHF. The CDR3 DNA is TGTGCCAGTAGTATAGGAGGGTCCGGTTCACCCCTCCACTTT.

The V call is TRBV15, the J call TRBJ1-4; the D is unclear. Germline CDR1 and CDR2: LNHNV and YYDKDF (reference sequence). The CDR3 runs to 16 residues. V lost 2 bases, J lost 3 bases, and 13 bases lay in between. CDR3 DNA: TGTGCCACCAGCAGACAAGCGGGCCGGTCTAATGAAAAACTGTTTTTT. It specifies CATSRQAGRSNEKLFF.

The genes are TRBV4-1 and TRBJ2-7; the D gene is possibly TRBD1 (7 bases). The germline gives CDR1 MGHRA, CDR2 YSYEKL. V was shortened by 1 base and J by 2 bases, with 12 bases between the two germline ends. The CDR3 length is 15 residues. The CDR3 loop is CASSQVGRGAYEQYF. The CDR3 nucleotides are TGCGCCAGCAGCCAAGTGGGCAGGGGGGCCTACGAGCAGTACTTC.

The chain employs TRBV11-1 and TRBJ2-7; 7 nucleotides line up with TRBD2. Germline CDR1 is SGHAT and CDR2 is FQDESV (reference sequence). CDR3 length: 15 residues. V shed 4 bases and J 6 bases; nucleotides not matched to a gene: 12. The CDR3 protein is CASSSGGSYDGEQYF. The DNA of the CDR3 is TGTGCCAGCAGCTCCGGGGGGTCCTATGACGGCGAGCAGTACTTC.

This chain links TRBV28 with TRBJ1-2; 9 bases line up with TRBD1. This CDR3 has 12 amino acids. Germline loops: CDR1 MDHEN, CDR2 SYDVKM. With 9 bases clipped from V and 12 bases from J, the junction kept 11 bases outside the gene matches. The CDR3 region has the DNA TGTGCCAGTCGGGACAGGGCCCGAATAAACACCTTC. It specifies CASRDRARINTF.

The CDR3 protein is CASSGTGYGANVLTF. The CDR3 bases are TGTGCCAGCAGCGGTACAGGGTATGGGGCCAACGTCCTGACTTTC. This chain joins TRBV5-6 and TRBJ2-6, with D tentatively TRBD1 (6 bases). Per germline, CDR1 SGHDT and CDR2 YYEEEE. The CDR3 loop spans 15 amino acids. V was trimmed by 4 bases and J by 3 bases, leaving 11 bases between them.

This chain uses TRBV28 with TRBJ1-2; possible D gene TRBD1, 5 bases. This CDR3 is built from 15 residues. Germline lookup yields CDR1 MDHEN and CDR2 SYDVKM. Between the trimmed V and J ends, which lost 6 bases and 4 bases, there was a span of 18 bases. DNA for the CDR3: TGTGCCAGCAGCGTTGGAGGGAAGGGGACCTATGGCTACACCTTC. Amino acids: CASSVGGKGTYGYTF.

This chain uses TRBV15 with TRBJ2-7; TRBD1 agrees at 11 bases. Per the germline V gene, CDR1 is LNHNV and CDR2 is YYDKDF (reference sequence). V was clipped by 3 bases and J by 2 bases; unmatched bases: 15. This CDR3 is built from 19 residues. CDR3 coding DNA: TGTGCCACCAGCAGCCCGGACAGGGGGCCTTCTTACTCGACCTACGAGCAGTACTTC. Translating gives CATSSPDRGPSYSTYEQYF.

The chain uses TRBV9 and TRBJ1-3, with 8 positions matching TRBD1. Unmatched junction bases numbered 2, after V lost 4 bases and J lost 2 bases. This CDR3 contains 14 residues. CDR1 and CDR2 (germline): SGDLS, YYNGEE. In DNA, the CDR3 is TGTGCCAGCAGCCTGACAGGGGCTGGAAACACCATATATTTT. Protein: CASSLTGAGNTIYF.

The rearrangement uses TRBV9 and TRBJ2-7; TRBD2 is a possible D gene (6 bases). This CDR3 is built from 17 residues. Per the germline V gene, CDR1 is SGDLS and CDR2 is YYNGEE. V was trimmed by 2 bases and J by 0 bases, leaving 18 bases between them. CDR3 sequence: CASSVSPSAGYSYEQYF. The CDR3 DNA follows: TGTGCCAGCAGCGTCTCTCCCTCAGCGGGCTACTCCTACGAGCAGTACTTC.

V and J are TRBV5-1 and TRBJ2-1, with D possibly matching TRBD1 (6 bases). CDR3 size: 17 residues. The V end was cut by 2 bases, the J end by 3 bases, with 18 bases between. Germline-derived CDR1 and CDR2 are SGHRS and YFSETQ. The CDR3 protein is CASSLRSMGALYNEQFF. The DNA of the CDR3 is TGCGCCAGCAGCTTAAGATCTATGGGGGCACTCTACAATGAGCAGTTCTTC.

The chain carries TRBV9 and TRBJ2-2; a possible D gene is TRBD2 (5 bases). The CDR3 extends over 16 amino acids. Germline loops: CDR1 SGDLS, CDR2 YYNGEE. The germline V and J ends were trimmed by 3 bases and 1 base, with 13 bases remaining between them. The CDR3 nucleotides read TGTGCCAGCAGCGAAGGTGCCGCGGGGAACACCGGGGAGCTGTTTTTT. Residues: CASSEGAAGNTGELFF.

The chain is built from TRBV18 and TRBJ1-1; 10 bases agree with TRBD1. V gave up 9 bases and J gave up 5 bases; unmatched junction bases: 12. The germline V gene has CDR1 KGHSH and CDR2 LQKENI. CDR3 length: 15 residues. The DNA of the CDR3 is TGTGCCAGTTTTCGCCCTGGACAGGGGGGGACTGAAGCTTTCTTT. Translating it yields CASFRPGQGGTEAFF.

This chain joins TRBV9 and TRBJ1-4; D perhaps matches TRBD1 (6 bases). The CDR3 runs 14 residues. V was cut by 2 bases and J by 5 bases, with 10 bases left in between. The V gene's germline CDR1 is SGDLS and CDR2 YYNGEE. CDR3 bases: TGTGCCAGCAGCGTGACAGGCCGGAATGAAAAACTGTTTTTT. Its translation is CASSVTGRNEKLFF.

The chain combines TRBV6-5 with TRBJ2-3; D is possibly TRBD1 (5 bases). Germline CDR1 MNHEY, CDR2 SVGAGI. Trimming took 1 base from V and 4 from J, leaving 9 bases between them. This CDR3 region has 14 residues. CDR3 region: CASSYFFRADTQYF. CDR3 bases: TGTGCCAGCAGTTACTTCTTCAGGGCAGATACGCAGTATTTT.

A single count supports this clone. This chain connects TRBV28 to TRBJ2-2; D not certain. CDR3 size: 13 residues. Germline V CDR1 and CDR2: MDHEN, SYDVKM. The V gene lost 6 bases and the J gene lost 3 bases, with 8 bases spanning the gap. The CDR3 DNA reads TGTGCCAGCAGAAAAGAGGACACCGGGGAGCTGTTTTTT. It encodes CASRKEDTGELFF.

The rearrangement joins TRBV5-4 to TRBJ2-7; D gene uncertain. Trimming pared 0 bases from V and 2 bases from J, leaving 12 bases between. Looked up from germline, CDR1 is SGHNT and CDR2 is YYREEE (reference sequence). There are 15 residues in the CDR3. CDR3 DNA: TGTGCCAGCAGCTTGGCCGGCGGAAGAGCCTACGAGCAGTACTTC. It encodes CASSLAGGRAYEQYF.

The chain employs TRBV29-1 and TRBJ2-7; the D gene is possibly TRBD1 (5 bases). This CDR3 is 14 amino acids long. V dropped 2 bases and J dropped 1 base, with 12 bases sitting between them. In germline, CDR1 is SQVTM, CDR2 ANQGSEA. CDR3: CSVEWGQESYEQYF. The CDR3 bases are TGCAGCGTTGAATGGGGCCAGGAGTCCTACGAGCAGTACTTC.

This clone was observed once. The CDR3 DNA reads TGTGCCAGCAGGGACAGTGTAGAGGACTATGGCTACACCTTC. Protein: CASRDSVEDYGYTF. The chain joins TRBV28 to TRBJ1-2; a weak D match, TRBD1 (6 bases). CDR1 is MDHEN, CDR2 SYDVKM, per germline. The length of the CDR3 is 14 residues. V lost 6 bases to trimming and J lost 3 bases, with 14 bases between them.

This chain connects TRBV19 to TRBJ1-5; no definite D call. CDR1 and CDR2 from the germline V gene are LNHDA and SQIVND (reference sequence). The CDR3 sequence is 13 residues long. Trimming shortened V by 5 bases and J by 11 bases, and 16 bases separated the two germline ends. The CDR3 spells CASSATPIEAQHF. CDR3 coding DNA: TGTGCCAGTAGTGCAACACCCATCGAGGCCCAGCATTTT.

The chain uses TRBV7-9 and TRBJ2-1; D is possibly TRBD1 (6 bases). CDR1 is SEHNR and CDR2 is FQNEAQ in the germline V gene (reference sequence). The CDR3 contains 13 residues. Deletions cut 3 bases from V and 7 bases from J, with 10 bases between. DNA for the CDR3: TGTGCCAGCAGCTTTGCACAGGGAAATGAGCAGTTCTTC. Amino acids: CASSFAQGNEQFF.

The CDR3 protein is CASRTNRGRRSNQPQHF. CDR3 DNA sequence: TGTGCCAGCAGGACAAACAGGGGGCGCAGAAGCAATCAGCCCCAGCATTTT. V usage is TRBV28 and J usage is TRBJ1-5; TRBD1 aligns across 9 bases. Losses at the gene ends were 6 bases for V and 1 base for J; bases not matched to a gene: 10. The CDR3 has 17 amino acids. Germline assignment: CDR1 MDHEN and CDR2 SYDVKM.

The V gene is TRBV27, the J gene TRBJ2-7; 10 bases fit TRBD2. The CDR3 is 15 residues long. Trimming at V came to 3 bases and at J to 5 bases, leaving 7 bases not matched to a gene. CDR1 is MNHEY, CDR2 SMNVEV, per germline (reference sequence). CDR3 loop: CASSLSSGRDHEQYF. The CDR3 DNA reads TGTGCCAGCAGTTTGTCAAGCGGGAGGGATCACGAGCAGTACTTC.

The V and J genes are TRBV11-2 and TRBJ2-6; tentatively, D is TRBD2 (5 bases). Germline loops: CDR1 SGHAT, CDR2 FQNNGV. The V end was cut by 1 base, the J end by 4 bases, with 11 bases between. This CDR3 is 16 amino acids long. The CDR3 nucleotides read TGTGCCAGCAGCTTAGGCCTAGCTCCCGGGGCCAACGTCCTGACTTTC. This sequence encodes CASSLGLAPGANVLTF.

This chain joins TRBV28 and TRBJ1-1; D unclear. The ends were cut back, 9 bases at V and 3 bases at J, with 26 bases in the middle. CDR1 is MDHEN, CDR2 SYDVKM, per germline. The length of the CDR3 is 17 residues. The CDR3 DNA reads TGTGCCAGTACTACGGGTTGGGTGATGAAGCCAGACACTGAAGCTTTCTTT. It specifies CASTTGWVMKPDTEAFF.